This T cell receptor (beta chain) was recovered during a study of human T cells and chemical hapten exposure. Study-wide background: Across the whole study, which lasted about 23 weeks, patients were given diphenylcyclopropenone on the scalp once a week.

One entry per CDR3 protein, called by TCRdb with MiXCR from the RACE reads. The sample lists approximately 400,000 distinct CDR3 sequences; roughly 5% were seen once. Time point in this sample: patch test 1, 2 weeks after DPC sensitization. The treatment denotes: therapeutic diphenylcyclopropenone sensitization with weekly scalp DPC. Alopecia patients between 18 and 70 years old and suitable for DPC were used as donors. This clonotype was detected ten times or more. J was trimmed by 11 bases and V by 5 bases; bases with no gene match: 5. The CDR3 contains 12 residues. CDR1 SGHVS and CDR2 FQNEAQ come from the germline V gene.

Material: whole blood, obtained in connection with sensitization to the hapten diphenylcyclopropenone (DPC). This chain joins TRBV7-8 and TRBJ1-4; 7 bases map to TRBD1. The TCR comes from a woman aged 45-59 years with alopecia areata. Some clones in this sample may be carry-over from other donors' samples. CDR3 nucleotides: TGTGCCAGCAGCACAGGGGTCGGTAAACTGTTTTTT. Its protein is CASSTGVGKLFF. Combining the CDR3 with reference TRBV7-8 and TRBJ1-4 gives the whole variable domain GAGVSQSPRYKVAKRGQDVALRCDPISGHVSLFWYQQALGQGPEFLTYFQNEAQLDKSGLPSDRFFAERPEGSVSTLKIQRTQQEDSAVYLCASSTGVGKLFFGSGTQLSVL.